Below are 30 T cell receptor beta chains sequenced from a single sample in a study of cytomegalovirus exposure and HLA in healthy donors. 60 Vbeta and 13 Jbeta primers were used in PCR. Generated by immunoSEQ multiplex PCR, the TCRdb table keeps only in-frame clones and is missing some. The table includes about 280,000 clones, around nine tenths detected once. Sequences were obtained from PBMCs. The origin of the receptors is a woman in her late teens or twenties in good health and CMV-seronegative.

The table lists this clone with a count of one. The chain couples TRBV6-1 to TRBJ2-1, with D possibly being TRBD2 (6 bases). V was shortened by 8 bases and J by 8 bases, with 16 bases between the two germline ends. CDR1 MNHNS and CDR2 SASEGT come from the germline V gene. The CDR3 is made up of 13 amino acids. The DNA for the CDR3 is TGTGCCAGCGTGAGCGGGTTCGGGGATGAGCAGTTCTTC. Translated, it gives CASVSGFGDEQFF.

This clone has just one count. CDR3 protein: CASSLETGTGGIYEQYF. CDR3 DNA sequence: TGTGCCAGCAGCTTGGAAACCGGGACAGGGGGCATCTACGAGCAGTACTTC. The genes are TRBV5-6 and TRBJ2-7; 12 bases match TRBD1. Per the germline V gene, CDR1 is SGHDT and CDR2 is YYEEEE. Unmatched junction bases numbered 7, after V lost 0 bases and J lost 3 bases. The CDR3 loop spans 17 amino acids.

The rearrangement links TRBV25-1 to TRBJ1-5, with D possibly TRBD1 on 6 matching bases. V was trimmed by 4 bases and J by 7 bases, leaving 14 bases between them. The CDR3 covers 14 residues. In germline, CDR1 is MGHDK, CDR2 SYGVNS. Here the CDR3 DNA reads TGTGCCAGCAGTGCACAGGGAAGTAACCAGCCCCAGCATTTT. Its protein is CASSAQGSNQPQHF.

The V gene is TRBV1, the J gene TRBJ1-2; the tabulated D call, TRBD1, remains unverified against the DNA. TRBV1 is a pseudogene. The CDR3 extends over 20 amino acids. The CDR3 is CTSSQGGNTGTEPANYGYTF. In DNA, the CDR3 is TGCACCAGCAGCCAAGGAGGCAACACCGGGACAGAGCCAGCTAACTATGGCTACACCTTC.

V and J are TRBV6-5 and TRBJ2-7; weak D call: TRBD2 (7 bases). Trimming pared 9 bases from V and 1 base from J, leaving 16 bases between. CDR3 length: 14 amino acids. Germline loops: CDR1 MNHEY, CDR2 SVGAGI. The DNA of the CDR3 is TGTGCCAGTAGGGCCGGGGGGACATCCTACGAGCAGTACTTC. Encoded protein: CASRAGGTSYEQYF.

V gene TRBV18 combines with J gene TRBJ1-1, with D hard to call. The V and J ends lost 4 bases and 5 bases respectively, with 17 bases between them. The V gene's germline CDR1 is KGHSH and CDR2 LQKENI. The CDR3 is 15 residues long. For the CDR3, the DNA is TGTGCCAGCTCACGGGATACGAGGGTGGGGACTGAAGCTTTCTTT. Translation: CASSRDTRVGTEAFF.

The rearrangement joins TRBV6-5 to TRBJ1-2; D perhaps matches TRBD1 (6 bases). Germline V gene sequence: CDR1 MNHEY, CDR2 SVGAGI. Between the trimmed V and J ends, which lost 8 bases and 8 bases, there was a span of 18 bases. The CDR3 runs 13 residues. DNA of the CDR3: TGTGCCAGCCATAAGAGGGACAAGGTGGGCTACACCTTC. This translates into CASHKRDKVGYTF.

DNA for the CDR3: TGTGCCAGCTCACCGGGGGCCCAGAGCGGGGAGCTGTTTTTT. This sequence encodes CASSPGAQSGELFF. The rearrangement uses TRBV18 and TRBJ2-2; possibly TRBD1 for D (6 bases). Trimming stripped 3 bases from V and 7 bases from J, with 12 bases between. Germline CDR1 is KGHSH and CDR2 is LQKENI. The length of the CDR3 is 14 residues.

The V and J genes are TRBV11-2 and TRBJ2-7, with unresolved D. Trimming pared 1 base from V and 3 bases from J, leaving 4 bases between. There are 12 residues in the CDR3. Germline loops: CDR1 SGHAT, CDR2 FQNNGV. The CDR3 loop reads CASSLGSYEQYF. CDR3 DNA: TGTGCCAGCAGCTTAGGCAGCTACGAGCAGTACTTC.

The chain uses TRBV7-9 and TRBJ1-2, with 8 bases identical to TRBD1. Germline values: CDR1 SEHNR, CDR2 FQNEAQ (reference sequence). The CDR3 is 17 residues long. The J segment lost 0 bases and the V segment lost 1 base, leaving 7 bases of the junction unmatched. The CDR3 loop reads CASSLVGTGPANYGYTF. The CDR3 DNA reads as TGTGCCAGCAGCTTAGTCGGGACAGGTCCGGCTAACTATGGCTACACCTTC. Looking up the rest from reference TRBV7-9 and TRBJ1-2 gives the full variable domain: DTGVSQNPRHKITKRGQNVTFRCDPISEHNRLYWYRQTLGQGPEFLTYFQNEAQLEKSRLLSDRFSAERPKGSFSTLEIQRTEQGDSAMYLCASSLVGTGPANYGYTFGSGTRLTVV.

The count of this clone is one. The chain has TRBV5-1 and TRBJ2-1; no reliable D call. The CDR3 contains 14 residues. With 3 bases removed from V and 15 bases from J, the gap between germline ends came to 22 bases. Germline loops: CDR1 SGHRS, CDR2 YFSETQ. CDR3 loop: CASSSLPGSFSWFF. CDR3 sequence (DNA): TGCGCCAGCAGCTCGCTACCCGGGTCCTTCTCCTGGTTCTTC.

The rearrangement uses TRBV11-2 and TRBJ2-7; 7 bases are shared with TRBD1. V shed 1 base and J 1 base; nucleotides not matched to a gene: 4. This CDR3 contains 15 residues. Germline V gene sequence: CDR1 SGHAT, CDR2 FQNNGV. The CDR3 DNA sequence: TGTGCCAGCAGCTTAGTACAGGGGACGTCCTACGAGCAGTACTTC. Translating gives CASSLVQGTSYEQYF.

CDR3 region: CATMWGEILTGELFF. CDR3 nucleotide sequence: TGTGCCACCATGTGGGGGGAGATACTCACCGGGGAGCTGTTTTTT. The chain links TRBV6-6 to TRBJ2-2, with a possible D match to TRBD2 (6 bases). Germline CDR1 MNHNY, CDR2 SVGAGI (reference sequence). V gave up 10 bases and J gave up 4 bases, with 19 bases separating them. The CDR3 covers 15 residues.

This chain connects TRBV11-1 to TRBJ2-1; TRBD2 aligns across 7 bases. This CDR3 spans 17 amino acids. Trimming removed 4 bases from V and 0 bases from J; junction bases left unmatched: 9. Germline assignment: CDR1 SGHAT and CDR2 FQDESV (reference sequence). The CDR3 bases are TGTGCCAGCAGCTCCCCCTCGGGCGGGGGCTCCTACAATGAGCAGTTCTTC. Its translation: CASSSPSGGGSYNEQFF.

The chain has TRBV25-1 and TRBJ2-5, with 8 positions matching TRBD1. The tail of the sequence fits TRBJ2-7 better, so the J call may be wrong. The CDR3 spans 15 residues. Germline values: CDR1 MGHDK, CDR2 SYGVNS. The CDR3 spells CASSEADRGAYEQYF. CDR3 nucleotides: TGTGCCAGCAGTGAAGCTGACAGGGGCGCCTACGAGCAGTACTTC.

This clone was observed once. The rearrangement links TRBV19 to TRBJ1-5, with 7 bases lining up with TRBD1. Germline-derived CDR1 and CDR2 are LNHDA and SQIVND (reference sequence). After removal of 4 bases from V and 4 bases from J, the junction contained 10 bases not matched to a gene. This CDR3 is built from 16 residues. The CDR3 loop is CASSTSTGLRNQPQHF. CDR3 DNA sequence: TGTGCCAGTAGTACATCGACAGGGCTTCGGAATCAGCCCCAGCATTTT. Full variable domain (rest looked up from reference TRBV19 and TRBJ1-5): DGGITQSPKYLFRKEGQNVTLSCEQNLNHDAMYWYRQDPGQGLRLIYYSQIVNDFQKGDIAEGYSVSREKKESFPLTVTSAQKNPTAFYLCASSTSTGLRNQPQHFGDGTRLSIL.

The rearrangement joins TRBV27 to TRBJ1-2; the match to TRBD1 covers 10 bases. Germline CDR1 MNHEY, CDR2 SMNVEV (reference sequence). CDR3 length: 16 amino acids. V lost 5 bases and J lost 4; bases outside the gene matches: 10. CDR3 sequence reads: CASSLNPGTGVYGYTF. CDR3 coding DNA: TGTGCCAGCAGTCTAAATCCAGGGACAGGGGTCTATGGCTACACCTTC.

V usage is TRBV4-1 and J usage is TRBJ2-5, with 11 bases identical to TRBD2. The germline V gene has CDR1 MGHRA and CDR2 YSYEKL. V trimming: 6 bases; J trimming: 3 bases; junction bases outside the gene matches: 6. CDR3 length equals 15 residues. In DNA, the CDR3 is TGCGCCAGCAGGGAACTAGCGGGGGCCGAAGAGACCCAGTACTTC. This translates into CASRELAGAEETQYF.

Comment on this clone: This sample also contains other DNA sequences that code for the same CDR3. This rearrangement joins TRBV5-1 to TRBJ1-1; no clear D. The CDR3 contains 13 residues. Trimming removed 0 bases at V and 1 base at J, with 4 bases between. The germline gives CDR1 SGHRS, CDR2 YFSETQ. In DNA form, the CDR3 reads TGCGCCAGCAGCTTGGGAGGGAACACTGAAGCTTTCTTT. It yields the protein CASSLGGNTEAFF.

The chain carries TRBV5-1 and TRBJ1-1; D is unclear. Germline V gene data show CDR1 as SGHRS and CDR2 as YFSETQ. The CDR3 runs 15 residues. Trimming pared 4 bases from V and 0 bases from J, leaving 13 bases between. DNA of the CDR3: TGCGCCAGCAGCACCGCGTGGTCCGTGAACACTGAAGCTTTCTTT. Translation: CASSTAWSVNTEAFF.

The J gene is TRBJ2-1, the V gene TRBV9, with TRBD2 matching over 9 bases. The CDR3 sequence is 15 residues long. The V segment lost 2 bases and the J segment 7 bases; nucleotides outside the gene matches: 7. CDR1 is SGDLS, CDR2 YYNGEE, per germline. CDR3 nucleotides: TGTGCCAGCAGCGTGGGCGGGGGGGCCCGGAATGAGCAGTTCTTC. As protein: CASSVGGGARNEQFF.

V gene TRBV5-6 combines with J gene TRBJ2-3; 7 bases agree with TRBD2. The CDR3 contains 12 residues. Germline assignment: CDR1 SGHDT and CDR2 YYEEEE. V lost 3 bases and J lost 6; bases outside the gene matches: 1. In DNA, the CDR3 is TGTGCCAGCAGCTCCGGGGGGGATACGCAGTATTTT. It yields the protein CASSSGGDTQYF.

This clone was seen once. The rearrangement joins TRBV4-1 to TRBJ1-5, with TRBD1 matching over 8 bases. Trimming took 8 bases from V and 2 from J; bases not matched to a gene: 5. This CDR3 has 14 amino acids. The germline gives CDR1 MGHRA, CDR2 YSYEKL. The CDR3, as DNA: TGCGCCAGCTCCAGGGGGCAGGGCAATCAGCCCCAGCATTTT. Amino acid sequence: CASSRGQGNQPQHF.

This chain uses TRBV9 with TRBJ1-3, with D hard to call. The CDR3 covers 13 residues. The V end was cut by 3 bases, the J end by 0 bases, with 4 bases between. CDR1 and CDR2 from the germline V gene are SGDLS and YYNGEE. CDR3 nucleotide sequence: TGTGCCAGCAGCGACAGCTCTGGAAACACCATATATTTT. It encodes CASSDSSGNTIYF.

The V gene is TRBV15, the J gene TRBJ1-4; D not resolved. The CDR3 is made up of 15 amino acids. Trimming took off 0 bases at V and 5 bases at J, with 10 bases between the two ends. Germline CDR1 LNHNV, CDR2 YYDKDF (reference sequence). The CDR3 here is CATSRDRTGNEKLFF. DNA for the CDR3: TGTGCCACCAGCAGAGATCGGACGGGGAATGAAAAACTGTTTTTT.

The J gene is TRBJ2-1, the V gene TRBV2, with 12 positions matching TRBD2. The CDR3 spans 15 residues. Germline loops: CDR1 SNHLY, CDR2 FYNNEI. V gave up 4 bases and J gave up 2 bases; unmatched junction bases: 0. DNA for the CDR3: TGTGCCAGCAGTGGGACTAGCGGGACCTACAATGAGCAGTTCTTC. It translates to CASSGTSGTYNEQFF.

The V gene is TRBV9, the J gene TRBJ1-2, with TRBD1 identical over 7 bases. CDR3 size: 17 residues. V was clipped by 0 bases and J by 4 bases; unmatched bases: 12. Germline values: CDR1 SGDLS, CDR2 YYNGEE. The CDR3 spells CASSVGMGQTRGYGYTF. The CDR3, as DNA: TGTGCCAGCAGCGTAGGCATGGGACAGACAAGAGGCTATGGCTACACCTTC.

The V gene is TRBV6-6, the J gene TRBJ2-3, with 10 bases matching TRBD2. The germline gives CDR1 MNHNY, CDR2 SVGAGI (reference sequence). The CDR3 totals 14 residues. Germline trimming cut 8 bases from V and 5 bases from J; bases unmatched to any gene: 7. CDR3 sequence reads: CASGAGGPGDTQYF. The CDR3 bases are TGTGCCAGCGGAGCGGGGGGGCCTGGAGATACGCAGTATTTT.

The rearrangement links TRBV11-2 to TRBJ2-3, with D possibly TRBD2 on 6 matching bases. V lost 3 bases to trimming and J lost 8 bases, with 9 bases between them. The CDR3 has 12 amino acids. Germline values: CDR1 SGHAT, CDR2 FQNNGV. The CDR3 is CASSLMGGTQYF. CDR3 DNA: TGTGCCAGCAGCTTGATGGGGGGTACGCAGTATTTT.

The V call is TRBV6-5, the J call TRBJ2-7; weak D call: TRBD1 (6 bases). The CDR3 totals 15 residues. V was cut by 2 bases and J by 3 bases, with 14 bases left in between. CDR1 and CDR2 from the germline V gene are MNHEY and SVGAGI. The CDR3 nucleotides are TGTGCCAGCAGTTACGGGCCCGGGACACACTACGAGCAGTACTTC. Amino acids: CASSYGPGTHYEQYF.